The 3 T cell receptor beta chains below come from one sample, sequenced in a study of T-cell reconstitution after alpha-beta-depleted transplantation in children. The TCRbeta library was prepared with unique molecular identifiers. MiXCR was run by TCRdb on the PCR reads, yielding one entry per CDR3 protein. The repertoire holds some 280,000 distinct CDR3 sequences, with around 9.6% as singletons. The sequenced sample was PBMCs from the stem cell graft donor, obtained from the stem cell graft. Receptors were obtained from a human donor who donated a stem cell graft to a child with SCID.

The rearrangement links TRBV6-1 to TRBJ1-2; D is unresolved. The length of the CDR3 is 16 residues. Germline CDR1 is MNHNS and CDR2 is SASEGT. V shed 2 bases and J shed 3 bases, with 16 bases lying between them. CDR3 nucleotides: TGTGCCAGCAGTGAACGAATCATACCGGACTACTATGGCTACACCTTC. Residues: CASSERIIPDYYGYTF.

In its sample, this clonotype was seen a few times. The chain is built from TRBV10-3 and TRBJ2-5; D is undetermined. Germline loops: CDR1 ENHRY, CDR2 SYGVKD. V was clipped by 0 bases and J by 2 bases, with 13 bases between them. The CDR3 loop spans 16 amino acids. Written as DNA, the CDR3 is TGTGCCATCAGTGAGTCGGCAGGAGCTGGGCAAGAGACCCAGTACTTC. It translates to CAISESAGAGQETQYF.

The rearrangement joins TRBV3-1 to TRBJ1-2; the D gene is possibly TRBD1 (5 bases). The germline gives CDR1 LGHDT, CDR2 YNNKEL (reference sequence). The CDR3 length is 15 residues. V lost 3 bases and J 4 bases, leaving 15 bases between the germline ends. This CDR3 reads CASSQGDSSLYGYTF. The CDR3 region has the DNA TGTGCCAGCAGCCAGGGGGACTCCAGCCTCTATGGCTACACCTTC.